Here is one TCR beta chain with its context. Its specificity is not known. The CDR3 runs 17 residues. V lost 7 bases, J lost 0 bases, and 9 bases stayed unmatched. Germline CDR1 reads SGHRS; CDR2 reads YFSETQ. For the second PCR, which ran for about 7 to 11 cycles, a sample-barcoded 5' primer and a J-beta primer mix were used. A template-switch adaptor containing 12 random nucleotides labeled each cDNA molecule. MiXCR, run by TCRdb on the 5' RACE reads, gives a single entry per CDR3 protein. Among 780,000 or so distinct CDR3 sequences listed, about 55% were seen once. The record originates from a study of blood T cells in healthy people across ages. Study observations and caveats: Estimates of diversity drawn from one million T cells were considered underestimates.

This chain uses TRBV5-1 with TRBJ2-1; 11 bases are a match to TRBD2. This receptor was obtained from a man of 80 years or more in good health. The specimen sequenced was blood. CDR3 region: CASRIRLAGPSYNEQFF. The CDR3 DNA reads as TGCGCCAGCCGGATCCGACTAGCGGGGCCCTCCTACAATGAGCAGTTCTTC.